This TCR beta chain was captured in a study of T-cell memory formation after mild COVID-19. Study-wide points: CD8+ contracting clones occupied EMRA, while CD4+ ones occupied mainly CM and EM. Several responding clones turned up in pre-infection memory, indicating that cross-reactive memory may have taken part.

For this clonotype: What it binds is unknown.

Per germline, CDR1 SGDLS and CDR2 YYNGEE. V shed 4 bases and J 5 bases; nucleotides not matched to a gene: 6. This CDR3 is built from 15 residues. MiXCR, applied by TCRdb to the 5' RACE reads, yields one record per CDR3 protein. The sample includes a few hundred thousand distinct CDR3 sequences, around 19% of them seen just once. The sequence derives from a man between 18 and 29 years old who had mild COVID-19 (a few samples of this study predate the infection). Cell type and time point are not known. The chain uses TRBV9 and TRBJ2-1; TRBD1 matches at 10 bases. The source material was PBMCs or a T cell subset sorted from them (not recorded which). The CDR3 sequence is CASSLGQGVDNEQFF. The CDR3 DNA follows: TGTGCCAGCAGCCTTGGACAGGGGGTAGACAATGAGCAGTTCTTC. Full variable domain (outside the CDR3, taken from reference TRBV9 and TRBJ2-1): DSGVTQTPKHLITATGQRVTLRCSPRSGDLSVYWYQQSLDQGLQFLIQYYNGEERAKGNILERFSAQQFPDLHSELNLSSLELGDSALYFCASSLGQGVDNEQFFGPGTRLTVL.